What follows describes a single T cell receptor beta chain. Its antigen is currently not known. No base quality information exists; no much larger clone differs at one position. The sample is drawn from a study of cytomegalovirus exposure and HLA in healthy donors (dated by TCRdb to about 2017). Concerning the study at large: According to an earlier analysis of several hundred of the donors, 150 million to 200 million T cells yielded roughly 110 million unique TCR beta sequences and 276 Gb of sequence data. An early release covering around 630 HLA-typed donors comprised approximately 290 gigabases of sequencing data and around 80 million unique TCR sequences. The genetic ancestry cluster associated with self-reported Caucasian donors included 81% of the approximately 430 genotyped donors. The aim of the study was to test whether cataloging public T cell receptors could identify signatures of past pathogen exposure. The study used immunosequencing to profile the T cell repertoires of 666 subjects and linked those repertoires to cytomegalovirus serostatus. Along with the approximately 650-subject first cohort, a separate validation cohort of 120 different subjects was used. To predict cytomegalovirus infection status, the study combined high-throughput TCR immunosequencing, statistical association of individual TCRs with disease status, and machine learning. In a later analysis, previously published TCR beta repertoires from 600 to 850 donors were re-analyzed and high-resolution HLA genotyping was added so that TCR occurrence patterns could be studied. In the later analysis, no new phenotypic data were used to find candidate immune exposures; instead, reliance was placed on TCR beta sequences and their occurrence across donors. To decide whether each TCR beta V gene segment behaved as functional or pseudogenic, an earlier analysis of 587 of the donors relied on high-throughput TCR beta sequencing. Alongside the repertoire data, information on donor age, sex, ethnicity and CMV serostatus was compiled. A later genetic analysis took genome-wide SNP genotypes for about 55% of the 666 donors and used that subset as a discovery cohort. Every discovery cohort repertoire had been produced on one sequencing platform. HLA typing covered class I and class II loci at four-digit resolution. Typing coverage varied by locus: roughly 629-630 donors for A, B, C, DRB1 and DQB1; under 550 for DQA1; about 570 for DPA1; 450 to 480 for DPB1. Because of strong linkage in the cohort, roughly five DR-DQ haplotypes were treated as single units for association and clustering. Among roughly 400 genotyped donors of the cohort, an average of around 250,000 unique TCR beta nucleotide sequences was sequenced per donor, of which about 18% were non-productive.

The germline V gene encodes CDR1 SNHLY and CDR2 FYNNEI. V trim: 5 bases; J trim: 7 bases; unmatched bases: 10. There are 15 amino acids in the CDR3, from cysteine to phenylalanine inclusive. The only DNA kept is the CDR3, 45 bases in frame from the first base. The library was obtained by the immunoSEQ multiplex PCR assay. The multiplex PCR relied on a mix of 60 forward primers for TCR Vbeta segments and 13 reverse primers for TCR Jbeta segments. The CDR3 region of rearranged TCR beta genes was amplified from genomic DNA with a multiplex PCR assay. Amplified TCR beta libraries were sequenced as 87-base-pair reads on the Illumina HiSeq System. The authors' pipeline ran thus. Across the 500 to 750 repertoires, a later analysis counted approximately 75 million unique TCR beta chains, around 10 million of which were shared by at least two donors. A nearest-neighbor algorithm error-corrected the raw reads and collapsed the reads into unique sequences, merging closely related sequences to remove PCR and sequencing errors. Alignment of CDR3 sequences to IMGT reference sequences was used to assign V, D and J gene segments. For a sequence to be retained, a match of at least six nucleotides was required to both a V gene segment and a J gene segment. A rearrangement counted as productive if the CDR3 had no stop codons and remained in frame with V and J, and every other rearrangement counted as non-productive. Following IMGT convention, CDR3 was defined as the stretch from the second conserved V-encoded cysteine to the conserved J-encoded phenylalanine. In an earlier analysis of roughly 580 of the donors, sequences lacking an unambiguous match to a single V gene segment were excluded. In an earlier analysis of several hundred of the donors, a V segment was called functional when productive rearrangements were above 56.7%, and segregating when the standard deviation between donors exceeded 5%. A statistical classification framework was developed to diagnose cytomegalovirus status using the catalog of TCR beta chain sequences. V and J gene assignment, in a later analysis, came from comparing TCR nucleotide sequences with IMGT/GENE-DB human TR gene sequences. Using the TCRdist pipeline, a later analysis assigned CDR3 sequences along with most-parsimonious VDJ recombination scenarios. In a later analysis, each TCR beta chain was defined by its CDR3 amino acid sequence together with its V-gene family, and reads lacking a unique V-gene family were excluded. To address suspected cross-contamination and a sequencing artifact, a later analysis removed approximately 600 highly shared, low-generation-probability nucleotide sequences. A later analysis calculated a clonal expansion index for each public chain from normalized within-repertoire ranks of inferred template counts. In a later analysis, generation probabilities were computed using a VDJ recombination model fitted to out-of-frame rearrangements, and the results were checked against IGoR. Hypergeometric tests were used in a later analysis to score TCR-TCR, TCR-HLA and TCR-CMV co-occurrence, with a repertoire-size bias correction applied to the TCR pairs. To estimate false discovery rates, a later analysis permuted the HLA or CMV assignments 20 times. A later analysis grouped co-occurring TCRs with DBSCAN, adding TCRdist sequence similarity when clustering within HLA-allele-positive subsets. Co-occurrence clustering excluded repertoires with fewer than 30,000 or more than 120,000 public chains, plus five with anomalous nucleotide sharing. TCRdb obtained this table from immuneACCESS and retained in-frame rearrangements with V and J assigned. These tables miss some clones; where compared with another copy, unresolved V genes account for less than half of the shortfall, and the remainder is unexplained. The V and J calls and clone size come from that table; D and trimming were worked out from the DNA. The sample table records under 200,000 clones; about 88% of these occur just once. The top ten clonotypes cover 0.31% of the sample.

What the authors observed across the whole study: Presence/absence analyses assumed roughly uniform sequencing depth across donors, an assumption that may not hold. In an earlier analysis of 587 of the donors, most TCR beta V segments appeared in productive rearrangements about 90% or about 30% of the time, broadly matching IMGT annotations. Strong co-occurrence of HLA alleles, especially DR and DQ, made assigning TCR associations to individual alleles difficult. Some IMGT-functional V segments, including TRBV6-2 and TRBV6-3, could not be distinguished by the 87-base-pair reads and were therefore excluded. HLA typing was unavailable for some donors at each locus, so association tests used only the typed subset. A later analysis reported that several top co-occurrence clusters appeared linked to parvovirus B19, influenza, CMV and Epstein-Barr virus. In a later genetic analysis, fewer N-insertions in productive TCRs were reported among donors in an Asian-associated ancestry cluster than the roughly 700-donor mean. A later analysis associated roughly 17,000 TCR beta sequences with specific HLA alleles at a false discovery rate of 0.05. While some public TCRs were present in many individuals, most TCR sequences turned up only very rarely across donors. A later genetic analysis associated a missense DCLRE1C variant with V-gene and J-gene trimming of TCR beta chains, and an independent cohort replicated the association. A cluster of highly shared sequence variants was judged likely to be a technical artifact of the sequencing pipeline. It was suggested by the authors that the approach could potentially be generalized to other disease states and immunological phenotypes. A later analysis found that HLA-associated TCR beta chains were more clonally expanded and had lower generation probabilities than equally common non-associated chains. A further reported finding was that TCR beta sequences accurately predicted the HLA-A and HLA-B alleles for most subjects in the first cohort. Seventeen rarely observed V segments, including chromosome 9 orphons, were excluded from the earlier analysis of approximately 600 of the donors because counts were too low. In this cohort, only TCR beta chains were sequenced, and detectable features were limited by the absence of alpha or paired-chain data. According to a later analysis, TCR association rates differed among HLA loci, with DRB1 alleles showing the most associated TCRs and HLA-C alleles showing the fewest. A later analysis found that most CMV-associated TCR beta chains appeared HLA-restricted, with HLA associations seemingly driven largely by CMV exposure. In vitro tests confirmed that a few of the cytomegalovirus-associated TCR beta chains recognize cytomegalovirus antigens. Linkage disequilibrium might explain the correlated functional status among segregating V segments, but an unknown experimental factor could not be excluded. The classifier was reported to diagnose cytomegalovirus status with high specificity and sensitivity in both the original and validation cohorts. The study listed 150 to 200 TCR beta chains as associated with cytomegalovirus. CMV serostatus was the only immune exposure information available for the cohort.

The cohort comprised some 680 healthy bone marrow donors. At the time of sampling, all cohort members were nominally healthy, though unrecorded immune exposures were likely present. The donor was CMV seronegative and was included in the group of a few hundred seronegative cohort members. Each donor provided a peripheral blood sample, and peripheral blood mononuclear cells were used for TCR beta sequencing. Genomic DNA extraction from the blood cell samples was performed with the Qiagen DNeasy Blood Extraction Kit. The clonotype comes from a woman in her twenties or thirties in good health and CMV-seronegative. Material: PBMCs. Recombination joined TRBV2 with TRBJ1-5, and TRBD1 matches 8 of the central bases. The DNA sequence is TGTGCCAGCAGTACCTCCGGGACAGGATCCCAGCCCCAGCATTTT. The encoded protein is CASSTSGTGSQPQHF.